Here is one TCR beta chain with its context. These data come from a study of blood T cell repertoires in COVID-19. Study context: Researchers got acute and convalescent COVID-19 samples from the United States, Italy and Spain. Sample material is recorded as cDNA or gDNA derived from T cells, B-cell-depleted T cells, or PBMCs.

Methods used by the authors: Amplification from reference gene primers served as the basis for estimated nucleated cell counts. Libraries were prepared by immunoSEQ multiplex PCR; TCRdb keeps only in-frame clonotypes and omits some of them. From that table come the V and J calls and clone size; the DNA was used to work out D and trimming. The table lists 20,000 to 25,000 clones, around 88% of them singletons. Germline loops: CDR1 LNHNV, CDR2 YYDKDF (reference sequence). The CDR3 has 13 residues. The V end lost 3 bases, the J end lost 4 bases, and 7 bases lay between the germline ends. Material: peripheral blood. This TCR derives from a human donor with acute or convalescent COVID-19. The donor label of this sample is uncertain. The V call is TRBV15, the J call TRBJ1-3; TRBD1 is a possible D gene (6 bases). The CDR3 reads CATSSGQGNTIYF. The CDR3 bases are TGTGCCACCAGCAGCGGACAGGGAAACACCATATATTTT.